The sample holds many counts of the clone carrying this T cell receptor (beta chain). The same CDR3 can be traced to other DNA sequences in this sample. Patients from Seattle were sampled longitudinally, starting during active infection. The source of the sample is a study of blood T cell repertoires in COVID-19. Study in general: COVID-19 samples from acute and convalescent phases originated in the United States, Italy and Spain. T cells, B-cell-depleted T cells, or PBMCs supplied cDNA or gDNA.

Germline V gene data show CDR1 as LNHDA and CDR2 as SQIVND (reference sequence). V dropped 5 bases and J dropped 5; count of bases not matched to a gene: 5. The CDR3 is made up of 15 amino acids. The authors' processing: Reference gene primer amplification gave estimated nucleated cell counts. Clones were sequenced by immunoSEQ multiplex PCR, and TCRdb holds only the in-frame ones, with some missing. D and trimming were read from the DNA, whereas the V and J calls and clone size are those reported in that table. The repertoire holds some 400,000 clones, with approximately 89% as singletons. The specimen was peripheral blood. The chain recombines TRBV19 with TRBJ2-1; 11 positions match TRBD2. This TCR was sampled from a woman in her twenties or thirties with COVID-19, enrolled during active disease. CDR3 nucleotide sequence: TGTGCCAGTAGTTTATTAGCGGGAGGGGACAATGAGCAGTTCTTC. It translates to CASSLLAGGDNEQFF.